This TCR beta chain originates from a study of T cell responses to AZD1222 COVID-19 vaccine. Sequenced by immunoSEQ multiplex PCR; TCRdb stores in-frame clones only, minus some. The sample includes 130,000 to 150,000 clones, 75% to 85% of them seen just once. The study, taken as a whole, reports: Breadth and depth of Spike-specific TCRs rose after two AZD1222 doses. CD4 TCRs associated with vaccination spanned spike, dominating at 160-218 and 743-854. Sampling captured repertoires only after the peak T cell response. Mostly white British, mostly female donors; authors suggested clonal diversity may be underestimated.

With V trimmed by 5 bases and J by 4 bases, 6 bases remained unmatched. The CDR3 is made up of 15 amino acids. Germline CDR1 is SGHTS and CDR2 is YDEGEE. Remarks on this clone: Its antigen is undetermined.

The J gene is TRBJ2-1, the V gene TRBV5-8; 10 nucleotides agree with TRBD1. The sample here was peripheral blood, taken on day 0 of MenACWY control vaccination. The TCR comes from an adult in good health. Here the CDR3 reads CASSFDRGPYNEQFF. CDR3 DNA: TGTGCCAGCAGTTTCGACAGGGGGCCTTACAATGAGCAGTTCTTC.